This T cell receptor (beta chain) is drawn from a study of cytomegalovirus exposure and HLA in healthy donors. A note on this clone: The target antigen is unknown.

Overall study findings and caveats: Presence/absence analysis assumed near-uniform sequencing depth across donors. Most CMV-associated TCR beta chains appeared HLA-restricted in a later analysis. Immune exposure information available was restricted to CMV serostatus.

PCR involved 60 Vbeta and 13 Jbeta primers. The repertoire was sequenced with immunoSEQ multiplex PCR; TCRdb's copy has only in-frame clones and lacks some. The sample lists 130,000 or so clones, roughly 90% occurring once. The sequenced sample consisted of PBMCs. The sequence was collected from a woman in her thirties or forties in good health and CMV-seronegative.

The DNA of the CDR3 is TGTGCCAGCAACTCCCGTACCACAGGGGGCTTATCACCTTTCTTT. Translating gives CASNSRTTGGLSPFF. The chain has TRBV27 and TRBJ1-1; 9 nucleotides match TRBD1. The germline V gene has CDR1 MNHEY and CDR2 SMNVEV (reference sequence). After removal of 7 bases from V and 12 bases from J, the junction contained 18 bases not matched to a gene. The CDR3 has 15 residues.